A selection of T cell receptor beta chains follows, all from one sample in a study of blood T cell repertoires in COVID-19. Data came from immunoSEQ multiplex PCR; TCRdb stores just in-frame clones and leaves some out. The sample contains 35,000 or so clones, about nine tenths of which appear only once. The specimen sequenced was peripheral blood. The receptors were gathered from a human donor in a cohort sampled during active COVID-19. Each CDR3 is given with its conserved first and last residue. The order of the fields is V gene, J gene, CDR3 protein.

V: TRBV27; J: TRBJ1-2; CDR3: CASRYGTGGAFYGYTF
V: TRBV15; J: TRBJ2-5; CDR3: CATSRGSSGQETQYF
V: TRBV19; J: TRBJ2-2; CDR3: CASSITPGGTGELFF
V: TRBV7-3; J: TRBJ2-3; CDR3: CASSRGAGAQYF
V: TRBV3-1/TRBV3-2; J: TRBJ2-5; CDR3: CASNRGELETQYF
V: TRBV21-1; J: TRBJ2-7; CDR3: CASSKARGIGQGAYEQYF
V: TRBV24-1; J: TRBJ1-2; CDR3: CATSEGARGYTF
V: TRBV24-1; J: TRBJ2-1; CDR3: CATSGTLAENEQFF
V: TRBV15; J: TRBJ1-4; CDR3: CATSRTATNEKLFF
V: TRBV5-1; J: TRBJ1-4; CDR3: CASRLGTGREKLFF
V: TRBV29-1; J: TRBJ2-6; CDR3: CSVGTVSGANVLTF
V: TRBV2; J: TRBJ1-5; CDR3: CASSGQTMANQPQHF
V: TRBV7-2; J: TRBJ2-3; CDR3: CASSLETGGTQYF
V: TRBV5-1; J: TRBJ2-3; CDR3: CASSFGGASTDTQYF
V: TRBV5-4; J: TRBJ2-5; CDR3: CASSPGLAGETQYF